This T cell receptor (beta chain) appears in the sequencing data of a study of radiation and T cells in renal cell carcinoma. Described time point: blood 2 weeks post-SBRT. Noted treatment: 15 Gy SBRT to primary tumor, nephrectomy 4 weeks later. This clone qualifies as medium-sized (0.01 to 0.1%). The germline V gene encodes CDR1 KGHSH and CDR2 LQKENI. The V and J ends lost 8 bases and 6 bases respectively, with 23 bases between them. CDR3 length: 15 amino acids. Sequenced by immunoSEQ multiplex PCR; TCRdb stores in-frame clones only, minus some. The sample shows 60,000 to 80,000 clones, 82% of them seen only once.

V usage is TRBV18 and J usage is TRBJ2-7; D could derive from TRBD1 or TRBD2 (7 bases each). The sequenced sample was blood, obtained from a patient whose treatment included radiotherapy and nephrectomy. The receptor's source is a man aged 55 to 69 with renal cell carcinoma. In DNA, the CDR3 is TGTGCCAGCGAAAATGAGGGAGGGGGCGGAGGCGAGCAGTACTTC. Translated: CASENEGGGGGEQYF. Full variable domain (rest looked up from reference TRBV18 and TRBJ2-7): NAGVMQNPRHLVRRRGQEARLRCSPMKGHSHVYWYRQLPEEGLKFMVYLQKENIIDESGMPKERFSAEFPKEGPSILRIQQVVRGDSAAYFCASENEGGGGGEQYFGPGTRLTVT.